This T cell receptor beta chain is drawn from a study of shared T cell receptors in the human thymus. Measured with immunoSEQ multiplex PCR; TCRdb has only the in-frame clones, and not every one. The data hold approximately 730,000 clones, with approximately 85% observed a single time. These records were also assigned to another study, of human thymus T cells.

The sequence was obtained from a girl in the first two years of life with a congenital heart defect. What was sequenced was thymocytes.

CDR3: CASSDGACGYTF. The CDR3 nucleotides read TGTGCCAGCTCCGACGGAGCGTGTGGCTACACCTTC. The chain uses TRBV19 and TRBJ1-2; D call uncertain. Germline CDR1 LNHDA, CDR2 SQIVND (reference sequence). V shed 9 bases and J shed 7 bases, with 15 bases lying between them. This CDR3 comprises 12 residues.